One T cell receptor beta chain is described in this entry. This clonotype appeared many times. Its antigen is still unknown. Base qualities were left out, and no much larger clone turns up one base away. Library preparation was by RT-PCR. Sequencer: Illumina HiSeq 2500. The raw public reads went through TCRdb reprocessing: fastp at Q25, MiXCR clone calling, in-frame beta chains kept. Each CDR3 protein gets just one entry, which takes the most common genes and DNA from the rows behind it. The sample yields roughly 570,000 distinct CDR3 sequences; roughly 15% were counted once. The ten largest make up approximately 12% of the sample. The sample belongs to a study of response to subunit inactivated influenza vaccine listed by TCRdb under 2018. Looking at the study overall: The study used deep quantitative T cell receptor repertoire profiling to track responses to a trivalent subunit inactivated influenza vaccine. Here is what the overall study found, with its caveats: The authors suggested that each seasonal influenza vaccination may recruit only a limited number of new T cells.

The germline V gene gives CDR1 as SQVTM and CDR2 as ANQGSEA. Unmatched junction bases come to 5, with V trimmed by 4 bases and J by 9 bases. Inclusive of the bounding cysteine and phenylalanine, the CDR3 is 12 residues long. The only DNA kept is the CDR3, 36 bases in frame from the first base. Recombination linked TRBV29-1 to TRBJ2-1; the central 8 bases match TRBD2. The sample in question was PBMCs from blood, obtained 12 days after vaccination. The sequence derives from a man aged 50-59 years who received an inactivated influenza vaccine. Donor details come from another sample of the same person, matched by shared clones. The CDR3 here reads CSVVPAGAEQFF. The base sequence is TGCAGCGTTGTTCCAGCGGGGGCTGAGCAGTTCTTC.